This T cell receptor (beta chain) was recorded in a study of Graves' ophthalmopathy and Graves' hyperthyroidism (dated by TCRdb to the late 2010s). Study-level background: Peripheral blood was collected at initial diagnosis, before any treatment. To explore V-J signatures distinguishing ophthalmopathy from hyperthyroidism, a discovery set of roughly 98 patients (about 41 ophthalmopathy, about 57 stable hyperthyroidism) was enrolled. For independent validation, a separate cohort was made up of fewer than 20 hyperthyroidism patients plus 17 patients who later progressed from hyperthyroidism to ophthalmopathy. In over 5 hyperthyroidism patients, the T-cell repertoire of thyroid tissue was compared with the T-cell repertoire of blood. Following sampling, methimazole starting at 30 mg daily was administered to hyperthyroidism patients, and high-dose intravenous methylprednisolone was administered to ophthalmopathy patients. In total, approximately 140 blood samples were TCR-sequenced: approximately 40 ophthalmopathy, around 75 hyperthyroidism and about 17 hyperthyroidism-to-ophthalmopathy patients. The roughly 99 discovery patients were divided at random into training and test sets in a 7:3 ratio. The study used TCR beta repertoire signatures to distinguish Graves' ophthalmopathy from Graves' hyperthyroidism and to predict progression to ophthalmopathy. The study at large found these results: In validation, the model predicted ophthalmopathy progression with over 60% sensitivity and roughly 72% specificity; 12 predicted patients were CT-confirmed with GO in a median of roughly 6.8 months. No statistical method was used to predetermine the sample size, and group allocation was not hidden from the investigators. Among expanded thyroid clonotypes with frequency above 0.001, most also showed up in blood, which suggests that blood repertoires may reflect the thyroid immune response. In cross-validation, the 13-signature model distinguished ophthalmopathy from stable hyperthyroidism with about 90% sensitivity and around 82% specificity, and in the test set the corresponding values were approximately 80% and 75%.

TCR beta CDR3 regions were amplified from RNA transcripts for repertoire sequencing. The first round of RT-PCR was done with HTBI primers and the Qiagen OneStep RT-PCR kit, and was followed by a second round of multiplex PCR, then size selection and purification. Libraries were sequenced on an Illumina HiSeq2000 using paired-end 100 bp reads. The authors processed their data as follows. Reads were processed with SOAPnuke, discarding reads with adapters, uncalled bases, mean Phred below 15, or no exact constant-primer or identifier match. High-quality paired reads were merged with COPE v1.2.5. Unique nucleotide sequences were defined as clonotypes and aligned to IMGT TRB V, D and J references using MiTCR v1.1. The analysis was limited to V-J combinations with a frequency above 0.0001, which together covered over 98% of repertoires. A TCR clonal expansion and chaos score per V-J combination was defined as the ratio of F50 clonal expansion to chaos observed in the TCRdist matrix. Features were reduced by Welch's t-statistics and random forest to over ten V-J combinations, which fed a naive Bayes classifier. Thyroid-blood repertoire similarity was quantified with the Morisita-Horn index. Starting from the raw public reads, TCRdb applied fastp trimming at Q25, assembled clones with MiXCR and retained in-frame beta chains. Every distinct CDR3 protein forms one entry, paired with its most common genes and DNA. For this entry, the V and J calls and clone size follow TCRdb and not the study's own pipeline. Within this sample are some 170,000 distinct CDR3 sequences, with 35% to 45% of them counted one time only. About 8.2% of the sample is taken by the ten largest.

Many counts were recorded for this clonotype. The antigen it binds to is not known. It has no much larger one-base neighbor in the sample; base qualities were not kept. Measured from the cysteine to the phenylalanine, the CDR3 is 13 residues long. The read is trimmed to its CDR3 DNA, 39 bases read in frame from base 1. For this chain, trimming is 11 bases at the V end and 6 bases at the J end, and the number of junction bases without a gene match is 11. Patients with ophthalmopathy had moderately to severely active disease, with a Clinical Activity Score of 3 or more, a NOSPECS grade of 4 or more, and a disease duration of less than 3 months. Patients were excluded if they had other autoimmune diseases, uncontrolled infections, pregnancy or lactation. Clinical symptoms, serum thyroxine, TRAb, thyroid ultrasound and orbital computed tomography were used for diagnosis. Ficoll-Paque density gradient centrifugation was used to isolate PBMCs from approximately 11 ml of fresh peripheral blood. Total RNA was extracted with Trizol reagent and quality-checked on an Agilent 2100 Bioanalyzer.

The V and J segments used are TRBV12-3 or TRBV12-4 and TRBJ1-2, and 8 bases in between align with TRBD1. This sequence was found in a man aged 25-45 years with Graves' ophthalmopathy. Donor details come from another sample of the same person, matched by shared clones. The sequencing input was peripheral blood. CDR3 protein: CALRTGLGNGYTF. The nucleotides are TGTGCCTTAAGGACAGGGCTGGGAAATGGCTACACCTTC.